The rows below give T cell receptor beta chains drawn from one sample of a study of radiotherapy plus CTLA-4 blockade in lung cancer. Measured with immunoSEQ multiplex PCR; TCRdb has only the in-frame clones, and not every one. Found here are 90,000 to 150,000 clones, nearly 80% of them singletons; the top ten hold approximately 4.7%. Here the sequenced sample was peripheral blood, taken from a patient treated with radiotherapy plus ipilimumab. The source is a human donor with non-small cell lung cancer who had a partial response to radiotherapy plus ipilimumab. Both conserved end residues are part of each CDR3. The order of the fields is D gene, clone size, J gene, CDR3 length, V gene, CDR3 DNA, CDR3 protein. The D gene is left open where the match is weak. Not all rows give a size; the values are once, few, many and, for expanded clones, a class.

D gene: NA
clone size: NA
J gene: TRBJ1-1
CDR3 length: 13
V gene: TRBV11-2
CDR3 DNA: TGTGCCAGCAGACGTACCGGAGCAGGGCTAGCTTTCTTT
CDR3 protein: CASRRTGAGLAFF

D gene: TRBD1
clone size: NA
J gene: TRBJ1-6
CDR3 length: 15
V gene: TRBV5-1
CDR3 DNA: TGCGCCAGCAGCCAGTGGGACAGGCCAAATTCACCCCTCCACTTT
CDR3 protein: CASSQWDRPNSPLHF

D gene: TRBD1
clone size: few
J gene: TRBJ1-1
CDR3 length: 15
V gene: TRBV10-1
CDR3 DNA: TGCGCCAGCCAGGGACAGGGAACGACTTTTACTGAAGCTTTCTTT
CDR3 protein: CASQGQGTTFTEAFF

D gene: NA
clone size: NA
J gene: TRBJ2-5
CDR3 length: 15
V gene: TRBV5-1
CDR3 DNA: TGCGCCAGCAGCTTGGAGACGGGGACACAAGAGACCCAGTACTTC
CDR3 protein: CASSLETGTQETQYF

D gene: TRBD1
clone size: NA
J gene: TRBJ1-1
CDR3 length: 15
V gene: TRBV4-2
CDR3 DNA: TGTGCCAGCAGCCAAGAATCAAGACAGGGGACTGAAGCTTTCTTT
CDR3 protein: CASSQESRQGTEAFF

D gene: TRBD1
clone size: few
J gene: TRBJ1-4
CDR3 length: 17
V gene: TRBV5-1
CDR3 DNA: TGCGCCAGCAGCAGGACAGGGGCCGTTCCTCCTAATGAAAAACTGTTTTTT
CDR3 protein: CASSRTGAVPPNEKLFF

D gene: TRBD1
clone size: once
J gene: TRBJ2-6
CDR3 length: 17
V gene: TRBV11-1
CDR3 DNA: TGTGCCAGCAGCTTAGGGACAGGTACTTCTGGGGCCAACGTCCTGACTTTC
CDR3 protein: CASSLGTGTSGANVLTF

D gene: TRBD1
clone size: few
J gene: TRBJ2-2
CDR3 length: 14
V gene: TRBV30
CDR3 DNA: TGTGCCTGGAGTGTCCAGGGGGCGGGCGGGGAGCTGTTTTTT
CDR3 protein: CAWSVQGAGGELFF

D gene: NA
clone size: NA
J gene: TRBJ2-6
CDR3 length: 16
V gene: TRBV4-2
CDR3 DNA: TGTGCCAGCAGCCAAGAAAGGGGTCCCGGGGCCAACGTCCTGACTTTC
CDR3 protein: CASSQERGPGANVLTF

D gene: TRBD1
clone size: few
J gene: TRBJ2-3
CDR3 length: 15
V gene: TRBV5-8
CDR3 DNA: TGTGCCAGCAGCCCACGAGGGACAGCCCGAGATACGCAGTATTTT
CDR3 protein: CASSPRGTARDTQYF

D gene: NA
clone size: NA
J gene: TRBJ2-1
CDR3 length: 15
V gene: TRBV7-2
CDR3 DNA: TGTGCCAGCAGCTCCGGGACTGAAACCTACAATGAGCAGTTCTTC
CDR3 protein: CASSSGTETYNEQFF

D gene: TRBD2
clone size: NA
J gene: TRBJ2-5
CDR3 length: 18
V gene: TRBV7-2
CDR3 DNA: TGTGCCAGCAGCCAAGGACGTCTGGCGGGAGACCACCAAGAGACCCAGTACTTC
CDR3 protein: CASSQGRLAGDHQETQYF

D gene: NA
clone size: NA
J gene: TRBJ2-2
CDR3 length: 15
V gene: TRBV5-1
CDR3 DNA: TGCGCCAGCAGCTTCTTTCCACTGAACACCGGGGAGCTGTTTTTT
CDR3 protein: CASSFFPLNTGELFF

D gene: TRBD2
clone size: few
J gene: TRBJ2-1
CDR3 length: 15
V gene: TRBV15
CDR3 DNA: TGTGCCACCAGCAGATCTAGCGGCTCCTACAATGAGCAGTTCTTC
CDR3 protein: CATSRSSGSYNEQFF

D gene: NA
clone size: few
J gene: TRBJ2-7
CDR3 length: 15
V gene: TRBV7-2
CDR3 DNA: TGTGCCAGCAGCTTAGAAACAGGGATCTTCCGCGAGCAGTACTTC
CDR3 protein: CASSLETGIFREQYF

D gene: NA
clone size: NA
J gene: TRBJ2-7
CDR3 length: 17
V gene: TRBV28
CDR3 DNA: TGTGCCAGCAGCACCCAGGCAGGGGCGCATAGTTCCTACGAGCAGTACTTC
CDR3 protein: CASSTQAGAHSSYEQYF

D gene: TRBD1
clone size: NA
J gene: TRBJ2-7
CDR3 length: 13
V gene: TRBV2
CDR3 DNA: TGTGCCAGCAGCCGGGACAGGAGCTACGAGCAGTACTTC
CDR3 protein: CASSRDRSYEQYF

D gene: TRBD1
clone size: NA
J gene: TRBJ1-5
CDR3 length: 14
V gene: TRBV6-6
CDR3 DNA: TGTGCCAGCAGCCCTGGACAGGGCGTCCAGCCCCAGCATTTT
CDR3 protein: CASSPGQGVQPQHF

D gene: NA
clone size: NA
J gene: TRBJ2-7
CDR3 length: 13
V gene: TRBV5-8
CDR3 DNA: TGTGCCAGCAGCCCTGACAGGATTGGGGAGCAGTACTTC
CDR3 protein: CASSPDRIGEQYF

D gene: NA
clone size: once
J gene: TRBJ1-4
CDR3 length: 15
V gene: TRBV19
CDR3 DNA: TGTGCCAGTACCCCAAGACGGGGTAGTAATGAAAAACTGTTTTTT
CDR3 protein: CASTPRRGSNEKLFF

D gene: TRBD2
clone size: few
J gene: TRBJ2-1
CDR3 length: 15
V gene: TRBV10-3
CDR3 DNA: TGTGCCATCAGTGATAGCGGGAGGGCCGCAGGTGAGCAGTTCTTC
CDR3 protein: CAISDSGRAAGEQFF

D gene: TRBD2
clone size: NA
J gene: TRBJ2-1
CDR3 length: 20
V gene: TRBV4-1
CDR3 DNA: TGCGCCAGCAGCCTGCTACTTATGGGACTAGCGGGATTCGTCGGAAATGAGCAGTTCTTC
CDR3 protein: CASSLLLMGLAGFVGNEQFF

D gene: NA
clone size: NA
J gene: TRBJ2-7
CDR3 length: 15
V gene: TRBV7-8
CDR3 DNA: TGTGCCAGCAGCCCAAATTGGGCAGGGTTCAACGAGCAGTACTTC
CDR3 protein: CASSPNWAGFNEQYF

D gene: TRBD1
clone size: NA
J gene: TRBJ1-2
CDR3 length: 13
V gene: TRBV6-1
CDR3 DNA: TGTGCCAGCAATCGGGACAGCAGCTATGGCTACACCTTC
CDR3 protein: CASNRDSSYGYTF

D gene: NA
clone size: NA
J gene: TRBJ2-1
CDR3 length: 10
V gene: TRBV20-1
CDR3 DNA: TGCAGCCCCAGGAAGGCCGTGCCGTTCTTC
CDR3 protein: CSPRKAVPFF

D gene: NA
clone size: NA
J gene: TRBJ1-6
CDR3 length: 14
V gene: TRBV7-8
CDR3 DNA: TGTGCCAGCAGCTTAGCGATCGGGTATTCACCCCTCCACTTT
CDR3 protein: CASSLAIGYSPLHF

D gene: NA
clone size: few
J gene: TRBJ2-7
CDR3 length: 16
V gene: TRBV11-2
CDR3 DNA: TGTGCCAGCAGCTTAGCTCCCAGGGGGGTTACCTACGAGCAGTACTTC
CDR3 protein: CASSLAPRGVTYEQYF